This TCR beta chain appears in the sequencing data of a study of cytomegalovirus exposure and HLA in healthy donors. Findings and limits, study-wide: Accurate predictions that matched the HLA-A and HLA-B alleles of most subjects were reportedly made from TCR beta sequences.

Use of 60 Vbeta and 13 Jbeta primers characterized the PCR. Assay used: immunoSEQ multiplex PCR; TCRdb lists only in-frame clones, some missing. The sample yields fewer than 130,000 clones, 70% seen once. As to this clone: Its target is not known.

This CDR3 contains 14 residues. In germline, CDR1 is MNHEY, CDR2 SMNVEV (reference sequence). Deletions cut 8 bases from V and 8 bases from J, with 18 bases between. The sequenced material came from PBMCs. V is TRBV27 and J is TRBJ1-4; a weak D match, TRBD1 (6 bases). The sequence came from a man aged 40-50 years in good health and CMV-seropositive. The DNA of the CDR3 is TGTGCCAGCGGACTAGACAGGTCGGAGGAAAAACTGTTTTTT. Its protein is CASGLDRSEEKLFF.